These 6 T cell receptor beta chains were all obtained from the same sample, sequenced in a study of Ad26.COV2.S vaccination and SARS-CoV-2 variants. TCRdb's copy holds only in-frame clones and misses some; the assay was immunoSEQ multiplex PCR. The table lists 510,000 or so clones, 87% of them singletons. Treatment denoted: roughly 18 received Ad26.COV2.S at low or high dose, single or two shots; about 5 received placebo; per-sample allocation not given. Specimen acquisition occurred on day 63 following the initial vaccine or placebo injection. Sequences were derived from peripheral blood, sampled in a trial of Ad26.COV2.S vaccine versus placebo. Receptors were obtained from a person aged 18-60 years who received the Ad26.COV2.S COVID-19 vaccine or a placebo.

Regarding this clone: Other DNA sequences in the same sample also yield this CDR3. The chain joins TRBV30 to TRBJ1-1; D gene ambiguous. CDR1 and CDR2 from the germline V gene are GTSNPN and SVGIG (reference sequence). The V and J ends lost 3 bases and 1 base respectively, with 6 bases between them. The CDR3 loop spans 12 amino acids. The CDR3 is CAWSGPNTEAFF. In DNA form, the CDR3 reads TGTGCCTGGAGCGGCCCGAACACTGAAGCTTTCTTT.

The J gene is TRBJ2-1, the V gene TRBV11-3, with 7 bases identical to TRBD2. V lost 2 bases and J lost 8; bases outside the gene matches: 0. The length of the CDR3 is 12 residues. Germline CDR1 is SGHNT and CDR2 is YENEEA. The CDR3: CASSLRGDEQFF. The CDR3 bases are TGTGCCAGCAGCTTACGGGGGGATGAGCAGTTCTTC.

The rearrangement joins TRBV28 to TRBJ1-6; tentatively, D is TRBD1 (6 bases). V was cut by 2 bases and J by 10 bases, with 12 bases left in between. This CDR3 spans 14 amino acids. Germline loops: CDR1 MDHEN, CDR2 SYDVKM. The CDR3 loop is CASSLIAGGSPLHF. The CDR3 DNA reads as TGTGCCAGCAGTTTAATTGCGGGGGGCTCACCCCTCCACTTT. Full variable domain (remainder filled in from reference TRBV28 and TRBJ1-6): DVKVTQSSRYLVKRTGEKVFLECVQDMDHENMFWYRQDPGLGLRLIYFSYDVKMKEKGDIPEGYSVSREKKERFSLILESASTNQTSMYLCASSLIAGGSPLHFGNGTRLTVT.

This rearrangement joins TRBV7-8 to TRBJ1-5; TRBD1 aligns across 8 bases. J lost 5 bases, V lost 2 bases, and 8 bases had no gene match. Per germline, CDR1 SGHVS and CDR2 FQNEAQ. The CDR3 has 16 amino acids. The CDR3 loop is CASSLRRDRSYQPQHF. CDR3 nucleotides: TGTGCCAGCAGCTTACGGAGGGACAGGTCTTATCAGCCCCAGCATTTT.

The rearrangement uses TRBV30 and TRBJ2-3; D is ambiguous. Germline loops: CDR1 GTSNPN, CDR2 SVGIG (reference sequence). V shed 2 bases and J shed 6 bases, with 9 bases lying between them. The CDR3 has 12 amino acids. CDR3 nucleotides: TGTGCCTGGAGTTGGGGATCCGATACGCAGTATTTT. Protein sequence: CAWSWGSDTQYF.

This sequence joins TRBV7-9 and TRBJ2-5; TRBD1 agrees at 11 bases. CDR1 SEHNR and CDR2 FQNEAQ come from the germline V gene (reference sequence). The ends lost 1 base at V and 10 bases at J; junction bases unmatched: 5. This CDR3 spans 14 amino acids. CDR3 amino acids: CASSLVLGQGDQYF. The CDR3 region has the DNA TGTGCCAGCAGCTTAGTGCTGGGACAGGGGGACCAGTACTTC.